This T cell receptor (beta chain) was sequenced in a study of blood T cell repertoires in COVID-19. Study at large: Acute and convalescent COVID-19 specimens originated in the United States, Italy and Spain.

Regarding this clone: Different DNA sequences within this sample yield the same CDR3.

TCRdb keeps only in-frame clones here, not all; method: immunoSEQ multiplex PCR. The sample holds over 150,000 clones, around 85% seen once. Sample: peripheral blood. The TCR sequence derives from a man between 25 and 39 years old with acute or convalescent COVID-19.

Here the CDR3 DNA reads TGCGCCAGCAGCTTGGCCGGGATGAACACTGAAGCTTTCTTT. Translating gives CASSLAGMNTEAFF. The gene calls are TRBV5-1 and TRBJ1-1, with D unresolved. Germline V gives CDR1 SGHRS, CDR2 YFSETQ. This CDR3 has 14 residues. Trimming removed 0 bases at V and 0 bases at J, with 6 bases between.